This note documents a single TCR beta chain sequence. The antigen is unknown. This record comes from a study of CXCR3-negative and CXCR3-positive naive CD8 T cells. Findings and caveats of the study: TRBV-TRBJ usage was alike in naive CXCR3-negative and CXCR3-positive cells but differed in memory cells. Surface CD5 was comparable between naive subsets; TCR strength was inferred from TRB CDR3 properties. Partial loss of CXCR3 expression followed cryopreservation; most assays used fresh PBMCs. Naive subsets were similarly diverse, while memory CD8+ repertoires were much less diverse.

All TRB cDNA libraries came from 5' RACE performed with UMI labels. With the 5' RACE reads reprocessed, TCRdb shows one record per CDR3 protein and no DNA. The sample totals about 53,000 distinct CDR3 sequences. The CDR3 consists of 15 residues. The chain couples TRBV21-1 to TRBJ2-5; TCRdb names TRBD1, which stays unverified in the absence of DNA. TRBV21-1 is tagged as a pseudogene. The clonotype was recovered from a human donor in good health. Some clones in this sample may be carry-over from other donors' samples. Sequences were obtained from naive CXCR3- CD8+ T cells from blood. Subset specified: CD45RO-CCR7+CD27+CD95- naive CD8+ T cells lacking CXCR3 (TNR3-). The chain's CDR3 is CASRKRDRCRQTQYF.